These T cell receptor beta chains were read from a single sample in a study of T cells in Graves' hyperthyroidism and ophthalmopathy. TCRdb independently ran MiXCR on the multiplex PCR reads; one entry per CDR3 protein. The sample consists of about 600,000 distinct CDR3 sequences, 15% to 20% of them appearing once. Input material: blood. Every receptor here comes from a woman aged 40 to 50 with Graves' ophthalmopathy. The CDR3 runs from the conserved cysteine through the conserved F or W. D genes are given only for firm matches.

v_call,d_call,j_call,cdr3_aa
TRBV5-6,-,TRBJ2-5,CASSLVDSKETQYF
TRBV3-1,TRBD1,TRBJ1-1,CASSQAGTGVTGAFF
TRBV6-1,-,TRBJ2-5,CASSEQLGGTQYF
TRBV29-1,TRBD1,TRBJ2-1,CSVERDRGRNEQFF
TRBV7-9,TRBD1,TRBJ2-7,CASSRYRDRVHYEQYF
TRBV10-3,-,TRBJ2-2,CAISEGARANTGELFF
TRBV7-8,TRBD2,TRBJ2-3,CASSLALIRGGGTDTQYF
TRBV7-2,-,TRBJ2-7,CASSLTQYYEQYF
TRBV6-5,-,TRBJ1-1,CASSYSAGTEQAFF
TRBV9,-,TRBJ1-3,CASSVGPDGFSGNTIYF
TRBV7-2,TRBD2,TRBJ2-7,CASSEGLAEDNYEQYF
TRBV12-3/TRBV12-4,TRBD1,TRBJ2-1,CATTTGTGGLVEQFF
TRBV2,TRBD1,TRBJ2-5,CASSDPGQGVETQYF
TRBV18,-,TRBJ2-5,CASSPGDQETQYF
TRBV30,-,TRBJ1-4,CAWRRGLTNEKLFF
TRBV18,TRBD1,TRBJ2-5,CASSPPTQGARKTQYF
TRBV5-1,-,TRBJ1-6,CASSQGRDNSPLHF
TRBV5-1,TRBD1,TRBJ2-1,CASSRQGFYNEQFF
TRBV30,-,TRBJ1-1,CAWSVGGEAFF
TRBV28,-,TRBJ2-7,CASSPRRTLLYEQYF
TRBV20-1,-,TRBJ2-6,CSANARGSGANVLTF
TRBV20-1,-,TRBJ2-3,CSAHQYPGGKVTDTQYF
TRBV12-3/TRBV12-4,-,TRBJ2-7,CASSKSGEQYF
TRBV18,-,TRBJ1-1,CASSPPLVFSTEAFF
TRBV27,-,TRBJ1-5,CASSLSSGGNQPQHF
TRBV10-3,-,TRBJ2-3,CAISDGSQDTQYF
TRBV30,TRBD2,TRBJ2-1,CAWSSLAGASSYNEQFF
TRBV5-5,TRBD1,TRBJ1-2,CASSLNIQGASGYTF
TRBV28,TRBD1,TRBJ2-7,CASRDLGQGISYEQYF
TRBV9,TRBD2,TRBJ2-5,CASSVGSSGSRETQYF
TRBV10-1,-,TRBJ2-7,CASSESRTERYEQYF
TRBV5-1,-,TRBJ2-2,CASSTGTSNTGELFF
TRBV7-3,-,TRBJ1-6,CASSPPAGPVNSPLHF
TRBV12-3/TRBV12-4,-,TRBJ2-2,CASSPRQLGTGELFF
TRBV5-1,-,TRBJ2-3,CASSLTGFPDTQYF
TRBV4-1,-,TRBJ2-5,CASSQRSGRETQYF
TRBV28,-,TRBJ1-5,CASSFVQFNQPQHF
TRBV9,TRBD2,TRBJ2-2,CASSATSGSRELFF
TRBV4-1,-,TRBJ2-1,CASSRGVTESYNEQFF
TRBV20-1,-,TRBJ1-5,CSASLKQGQPQHF
TRBV30,-,TRBJ2-1,CAWSVGQSSYNEQFF
TRBV3-1,-,TRBJ2-7,CASSQQQGSYYEQYF
TRBV10-3,-,TRBJ1-1,CAISEGLTEAFF
TRBV7-3,-,TRBJ2-1,CASSLRQALYNEQFF
TRBV13,TRBD1,TRBJ1-3,CASSSQDRVSGNTIYF
TRBV12-3/TRBV12-4,-,TRBJ1-1,CASSFQKGGAFF